This TCR beta chain originates from a study of T cell responses to AZD1222 COVID-19 vaccine. Study-wide findings and caveats: Across spike, vaccine-associated CD4 TCRs were found, dominant at 160-218 and 743-854.

To note about this clone: Its antigen remains unidentified.

TCRdb's table, derived via immunoSEQ multiplex PCR, lists solely in-frame clones and lacks some. The profile shows around 200,000 clones, approximately 91% of them singletons. Per germline, CDR1 MNHNY and CDR2 SVGAGI (reference sequence). This CDR3 spans 13 amino acids. V dropped 8 bases and J dropped 0 bases, with 8 bases sitting between them. The sample here was peripheral blood, taken on day 0 of AZD1222 vaccination. The receptor was derived from an adult in good health. The chain joins TRBV6-6 to TRBJ1-3, with D unclear. CDR3 loop: CASAVSSGNTIYF. CDR3 sequence (DNA): TGTGCCAGCGCAGTAAGCTCTGGAAACACCATATATTTT.